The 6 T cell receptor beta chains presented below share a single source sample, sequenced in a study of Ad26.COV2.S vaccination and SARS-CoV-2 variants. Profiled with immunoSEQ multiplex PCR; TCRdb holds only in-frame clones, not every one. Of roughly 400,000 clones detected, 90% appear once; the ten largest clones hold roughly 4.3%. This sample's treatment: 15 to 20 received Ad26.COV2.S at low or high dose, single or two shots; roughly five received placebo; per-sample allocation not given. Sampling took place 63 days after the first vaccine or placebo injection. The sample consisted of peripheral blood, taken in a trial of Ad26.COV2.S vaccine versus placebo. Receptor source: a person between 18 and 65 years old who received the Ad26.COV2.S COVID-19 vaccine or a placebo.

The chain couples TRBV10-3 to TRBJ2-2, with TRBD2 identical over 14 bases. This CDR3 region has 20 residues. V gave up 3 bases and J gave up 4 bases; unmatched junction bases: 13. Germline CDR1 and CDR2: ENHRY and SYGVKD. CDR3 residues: CAISENKGLAGVVSTGELFF. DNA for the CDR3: TGTGCCATCAGTGAAAACAAGGGACTAGCGGGAGTCGTTTCCACCGGGGAGCTGTTTTTT.

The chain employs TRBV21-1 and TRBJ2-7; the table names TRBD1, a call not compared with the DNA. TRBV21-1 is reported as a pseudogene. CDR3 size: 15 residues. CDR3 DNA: TGTGCCAGCAGCTCGAGGGGACAGGGGATCTACGAGCAGTACTTC. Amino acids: CASSSRGQGIYEQYF.

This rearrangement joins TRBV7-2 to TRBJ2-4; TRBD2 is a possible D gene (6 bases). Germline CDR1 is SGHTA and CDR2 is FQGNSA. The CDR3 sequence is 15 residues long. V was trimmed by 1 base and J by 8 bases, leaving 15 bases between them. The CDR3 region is CASSLVSGVGDIQYF. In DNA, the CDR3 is TGTGCCAGCAGCTTAGTTTCGGGAGTTGGGGACATTCAGTACTTC.

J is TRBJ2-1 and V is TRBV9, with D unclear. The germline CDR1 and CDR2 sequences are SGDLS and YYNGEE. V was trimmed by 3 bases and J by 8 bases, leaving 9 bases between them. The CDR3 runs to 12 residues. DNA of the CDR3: TGTGCCAGCAGCGCCAGTGGAGATGAGCAGTTCTTC. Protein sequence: CASSASGDEQFF.

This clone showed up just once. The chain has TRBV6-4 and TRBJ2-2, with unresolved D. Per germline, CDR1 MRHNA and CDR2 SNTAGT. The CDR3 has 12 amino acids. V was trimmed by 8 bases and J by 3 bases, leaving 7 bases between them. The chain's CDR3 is CASRRDTGELFF. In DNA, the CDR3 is TGTGCCAGCCGAAGGGACACCGGGGAGCTGTTTTTT.

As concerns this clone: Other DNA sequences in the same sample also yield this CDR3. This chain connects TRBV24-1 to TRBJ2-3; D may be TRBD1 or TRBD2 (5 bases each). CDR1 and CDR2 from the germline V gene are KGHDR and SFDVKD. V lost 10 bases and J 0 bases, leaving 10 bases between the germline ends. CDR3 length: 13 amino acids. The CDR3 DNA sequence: TGTGCCACACGAGGGACGAGCACAGATACGCAGTATTTT. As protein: CATRGTSTDTQYF.